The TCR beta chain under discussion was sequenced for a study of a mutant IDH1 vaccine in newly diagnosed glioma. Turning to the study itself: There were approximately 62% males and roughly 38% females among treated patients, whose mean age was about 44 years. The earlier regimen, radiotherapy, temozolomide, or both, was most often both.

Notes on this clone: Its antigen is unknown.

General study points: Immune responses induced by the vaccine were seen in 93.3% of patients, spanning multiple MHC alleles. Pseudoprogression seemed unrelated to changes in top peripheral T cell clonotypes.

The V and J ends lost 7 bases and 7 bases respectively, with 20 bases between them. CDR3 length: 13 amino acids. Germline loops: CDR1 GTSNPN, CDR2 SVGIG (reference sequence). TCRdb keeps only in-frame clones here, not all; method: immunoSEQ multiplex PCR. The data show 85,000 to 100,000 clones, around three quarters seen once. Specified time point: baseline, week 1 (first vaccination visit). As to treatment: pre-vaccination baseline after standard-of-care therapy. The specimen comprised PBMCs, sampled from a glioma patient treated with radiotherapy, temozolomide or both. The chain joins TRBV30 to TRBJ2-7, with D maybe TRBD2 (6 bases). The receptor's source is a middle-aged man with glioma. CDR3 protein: CASYPGPAGEQYF. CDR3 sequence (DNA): TGTGCCTCCTACCCGGGACCCGCGGGGGAGCAGTACTTC.